This T cell receptor (beta chain) originates from a study of T cells in Graves' hyperthyroidism and ophthalmopathy. Germline V gives CDR1 KGHSH, CDR2 LQKENI. The V gene lost 7 bases and the J gene lost 0 bases, with 19 bases spanning the gap. The CDR3 has 17 residues. This clonotype was seen many times. From RNA transcripts, TCR beta CDR3 regions were amplified. The study used the HTBI primer set for a first-round RT-PCR of the TCR CDR3. TCRdb independently ran MiXCR on the multiplex PCR reads; one entry per CDR3 protein. The sample lists approximately 600,000 distinct CDR3 sequences; 11% to 15% were seen once.

The chain has TRBV18 and TRBJ2-1; the D gene is possibly TRBD1 (6 bases). This receptor was taken from a woman younger than 30 with Graves' ophthalmopathy. The specimen sequenced was blood. CDR3 bases: TGTGCCAGCTTAACTTCAGACAGGCCTAGCTCCTACAATGAGCAGTTCTTC. This translates into CASLTSDRPSSYNEQFF.